Listed below are T cell receptor beta chains from one sample, sequenced in a study of blood T cells in healthy people across ages. TCRdb re-called the 5' RACE reads with MiXCR, one entry per CDR3 protein. Of almost 550,000 distinct CDR3 sequences in the sample, around 24% were seen once. The sample was also reused in another study, on T cells of mothers and their children.

The source material was blood. The receptors derive from a boy younger than 18 in good health. The CDR3 runs from the conserved cysteine through the conserved F or W. Fields, in order: clone size, J gene, V gene, CDR3 protein. The size of a clone is reported for some rows only, either as once, few or many, or as a class for expanded clones.

>-|TRBJ1-1|TRBV4-3
CASSQDLRGDTEAFF
>few|TRBJ1-5|TRBV29-1
CSVWAGGGQPQHF
>few|TRBJ1-1|TRBV7-3
CASSGLNTEAFF
>-|TRBJ1-4|TRBV5-1
CASSSGQANEKLFF
>-|TRBJ2-4|TRBV9
CASSVGQGSKNIQYF
>-|-|TRBV7-9
CASSGTRNNEQFF
>-|TRBJ1-4|TRBV2
CASRISTVTNEKLFF
>few|TRBJ2-3|TRBV10-3
CAISGEGAIIDTQYF
>-|-|TRBV24-1
CATSKTRTGGRDEQFF
>few|-|TRBV27
CASSLSATSGGKNEQFF
>-|TRBJ1-2|TRBV11-1
CASSLDNNYGYTF
>few|TRBJ1-4|TRBV6-5
CASSYSNGGSREKLFF
>-|TRBJ2-3|TRBV9
CASSVVAGSTDTQYF
>few|TRBJ2-7|TRBV9
CASSVAPGLPYEQYF
>few|-|TRBV20-1
CSARDQRQPSHEQYF
>-|TRBJ1-1|TRBV5-1
CASSFGADRVGPGTEAFF
>-|TRBJ1-1|TRBV11-2
CASSSGRSSEAFF
>few|-|TRBV6-5
CASSYSFVNGQFF
>-|TRBJ2-5|TRBV5-1
CASSLERREQETQYF
>-|TRBJ1-1|TRBV6-5
CASSYGAGDTEAFF
>-|TRBJ2-7|TRBV5-1
CASSFRDRSHEQYF
>few|TRBJ2-5|TRBV4-1
CASSQDVGGPGETQYF
>-|TRBJ2-1|TRBV5-1
CASSASRGEQFF